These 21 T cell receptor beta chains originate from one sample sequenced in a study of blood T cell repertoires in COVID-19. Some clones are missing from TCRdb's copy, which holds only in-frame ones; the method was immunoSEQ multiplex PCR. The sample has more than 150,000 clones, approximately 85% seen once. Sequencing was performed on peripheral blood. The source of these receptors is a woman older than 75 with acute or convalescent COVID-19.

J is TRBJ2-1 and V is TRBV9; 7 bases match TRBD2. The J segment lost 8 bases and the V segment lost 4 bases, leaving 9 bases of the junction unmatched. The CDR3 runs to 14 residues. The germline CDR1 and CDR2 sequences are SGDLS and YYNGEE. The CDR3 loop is CASSLRGGVDEQFF. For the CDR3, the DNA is TGTGCCAGCAGCCTGAGGGGAGGGGTCGATGAGCAGTTCTTC.

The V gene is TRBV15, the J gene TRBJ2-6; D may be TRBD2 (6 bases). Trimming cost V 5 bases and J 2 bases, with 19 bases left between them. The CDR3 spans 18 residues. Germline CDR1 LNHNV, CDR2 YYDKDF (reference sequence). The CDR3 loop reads CATSYLPGGDAGANVLTF. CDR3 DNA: TGTGCCACCAGCTACCTTCCCGGGGGTGATGCTGGGGCCAACGTCCTGACTTTC.

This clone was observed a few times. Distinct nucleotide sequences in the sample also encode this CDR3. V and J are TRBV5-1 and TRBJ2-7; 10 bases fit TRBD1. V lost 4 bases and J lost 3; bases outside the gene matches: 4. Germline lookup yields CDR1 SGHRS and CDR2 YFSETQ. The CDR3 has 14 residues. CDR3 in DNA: TGCGCCAGCAGCCCTGGACAGGGGGGCTACGAGCAGTACTTC. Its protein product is CASSPGQGGYEQYF.

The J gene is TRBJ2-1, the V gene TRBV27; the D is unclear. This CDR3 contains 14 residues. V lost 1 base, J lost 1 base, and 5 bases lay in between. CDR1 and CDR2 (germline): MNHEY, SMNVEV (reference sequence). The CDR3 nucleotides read TGTGCCAGCAGTTTATGGCAATCCTACAATGAGCAGTTCTTC. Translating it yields CASSLWQSYNEQFF.

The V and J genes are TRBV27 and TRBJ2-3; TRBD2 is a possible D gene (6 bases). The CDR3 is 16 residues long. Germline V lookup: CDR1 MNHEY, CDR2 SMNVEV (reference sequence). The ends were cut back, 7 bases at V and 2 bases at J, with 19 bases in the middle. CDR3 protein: CASTVIGGVNTDTQYF. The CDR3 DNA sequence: TGTGCCAGCACTGTAATCGGGGGAGTAAACACAGATACGCAGTATTTT.

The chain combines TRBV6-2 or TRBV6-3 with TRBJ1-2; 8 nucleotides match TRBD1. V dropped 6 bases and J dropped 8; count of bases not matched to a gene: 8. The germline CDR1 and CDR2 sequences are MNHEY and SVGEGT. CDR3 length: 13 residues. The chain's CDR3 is CASSPSGGRGYTF. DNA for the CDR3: TGTGCCAGCAGCCCCTCAGGGGGCCGGGGCTACACCTTC.

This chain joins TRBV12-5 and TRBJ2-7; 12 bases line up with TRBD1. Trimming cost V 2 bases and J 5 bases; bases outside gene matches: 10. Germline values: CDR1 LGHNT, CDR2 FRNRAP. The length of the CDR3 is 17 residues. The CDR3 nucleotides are TGTGCTAGTGGTTTGCCGACACCCGGGACAGGGGGCCACGAGCAGTACTTC. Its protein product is CASGLPTPGTGGHEQYF.

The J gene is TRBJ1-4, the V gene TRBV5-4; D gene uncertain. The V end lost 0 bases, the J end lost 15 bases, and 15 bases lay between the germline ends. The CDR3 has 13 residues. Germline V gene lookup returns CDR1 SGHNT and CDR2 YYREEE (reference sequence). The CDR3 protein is CASSLGSSNSLFF. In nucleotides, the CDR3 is TGTGCCAGCAGCTTGGGAAGCTCAAATTCATTGTTTTTT.

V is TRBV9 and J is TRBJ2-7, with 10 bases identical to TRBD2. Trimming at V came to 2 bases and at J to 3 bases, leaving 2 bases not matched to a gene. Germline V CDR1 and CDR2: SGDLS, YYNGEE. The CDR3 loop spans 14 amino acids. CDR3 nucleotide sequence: TGTGCCAGCAGCGTTAGCGGGGGGAACTACGAGCAGTACTTC. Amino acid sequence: CASSVSGGNYEQYF.

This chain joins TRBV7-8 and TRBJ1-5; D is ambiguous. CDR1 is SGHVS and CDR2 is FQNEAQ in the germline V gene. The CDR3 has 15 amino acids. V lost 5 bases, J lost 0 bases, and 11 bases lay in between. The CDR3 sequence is CASSPGDSSNQPQHF. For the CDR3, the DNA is TGTGCCAGCAGCCCGGGAGATTCTAGCAATCAGCCCCAGCATTTT.

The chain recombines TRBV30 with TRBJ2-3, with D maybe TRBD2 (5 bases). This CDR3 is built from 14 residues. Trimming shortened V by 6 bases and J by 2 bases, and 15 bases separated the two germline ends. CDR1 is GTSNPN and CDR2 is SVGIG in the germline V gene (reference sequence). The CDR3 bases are TGTGCCTGTTTGGCTAGCTCGAACACAGATACGCAGTATTTT. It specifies CACLASSNTDTQYF.

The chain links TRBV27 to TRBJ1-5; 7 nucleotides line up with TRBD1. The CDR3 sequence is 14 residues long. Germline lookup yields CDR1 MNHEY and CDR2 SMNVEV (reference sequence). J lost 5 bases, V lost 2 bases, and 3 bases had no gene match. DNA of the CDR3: TGTGCCAGCAGTTTAAGGGGGCGGCATCAGCCCCAGCATTTT. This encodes CASSLRGRHQPQHF.

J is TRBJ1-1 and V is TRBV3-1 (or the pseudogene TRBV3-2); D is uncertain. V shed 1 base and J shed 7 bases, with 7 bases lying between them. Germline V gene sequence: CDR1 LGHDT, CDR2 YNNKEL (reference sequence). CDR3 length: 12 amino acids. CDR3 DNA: TGTGCCAGCAGCCAAGCCGCGGGTGAAGCTTTCTTT. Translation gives CASSQAAGEAFF.

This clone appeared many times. Written as DNA, the CDR3 is TGTGCCACCGACCCTGGGGGCTTAGACGAGGGCTACACCTTC. Protein product: CATDPGGLDEGYTF. The genes are TRBV10-3 and TRBJ1-2; possible D gene TRBD1, 6 bases. The CDR3 length is 14 residues. Trimming removed 10 bases at V and 8 bases at J, with 23 bases between. Germline V CDR1 and CDR2: ENHRY, SYGVKD.

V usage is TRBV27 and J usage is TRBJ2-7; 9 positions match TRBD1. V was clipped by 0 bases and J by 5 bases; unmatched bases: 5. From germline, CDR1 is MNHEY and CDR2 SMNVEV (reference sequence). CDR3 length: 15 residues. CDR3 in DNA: TGTGCCAGCAGTTTATCGGGGACAGGGCGCCACGAGCAGTACTTC. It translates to CASSLSGTGRHEQYF.

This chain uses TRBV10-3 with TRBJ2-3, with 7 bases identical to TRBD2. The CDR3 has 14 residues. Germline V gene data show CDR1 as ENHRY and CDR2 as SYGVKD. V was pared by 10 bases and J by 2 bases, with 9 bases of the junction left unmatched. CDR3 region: CATKGRVNTDTQYF. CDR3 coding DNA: TGTGCCACTAAGGGGAGGGTAAACACAGATACGCAGTATTTT.

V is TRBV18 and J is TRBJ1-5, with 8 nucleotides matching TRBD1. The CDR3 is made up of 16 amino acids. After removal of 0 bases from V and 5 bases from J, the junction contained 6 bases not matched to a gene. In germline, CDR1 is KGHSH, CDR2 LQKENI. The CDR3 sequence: CASSPPLQGEDQPQHF. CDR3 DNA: TGTGCCAGCTCACCACCTCTACAGGGGGAGGATCAGCCCCAGCATTTT.

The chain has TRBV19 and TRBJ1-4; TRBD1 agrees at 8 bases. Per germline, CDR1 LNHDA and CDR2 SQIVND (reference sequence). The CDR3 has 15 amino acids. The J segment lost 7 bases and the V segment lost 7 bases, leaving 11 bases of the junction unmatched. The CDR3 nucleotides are TGTGCCAGTAAACTATCAGGGGGCTCGGGTGAAAAACTGTTTTTT. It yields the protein CASKLSGGSGEKLFF. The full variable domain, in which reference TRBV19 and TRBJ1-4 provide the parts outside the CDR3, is DGGITQSPKYLFRKEGQNVTLSCEQNLNHDAMYWYRQDPGQGLRLIYYSQIVNDFQKGDIAEGYSVSREKKESFPLTVTSAQKNPTAFYLCASKLSGGSGEKLFFGSGTQLSVL.

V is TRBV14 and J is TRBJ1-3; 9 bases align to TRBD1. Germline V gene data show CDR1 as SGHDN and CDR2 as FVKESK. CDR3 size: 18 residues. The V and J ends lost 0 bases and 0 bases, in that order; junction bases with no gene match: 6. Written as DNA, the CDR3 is TGTGCCAGCAGCCAAGACCCCGGGACAGGGTTCTCTGGAAACACCATATATTTT. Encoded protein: CASSQDPGTGFSGNTIYF.

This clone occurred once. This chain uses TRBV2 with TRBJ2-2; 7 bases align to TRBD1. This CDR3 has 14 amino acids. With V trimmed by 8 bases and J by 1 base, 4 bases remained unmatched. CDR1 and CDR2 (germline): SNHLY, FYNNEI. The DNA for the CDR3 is TGTGCCAGCCGTACAGGGGTGAACACCGGGGAGCTGTTTTTT. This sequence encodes CASRTGVNTGELFF.

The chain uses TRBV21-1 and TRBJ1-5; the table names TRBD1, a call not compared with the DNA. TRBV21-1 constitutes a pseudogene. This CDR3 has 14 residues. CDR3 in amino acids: CASNRTGINQPQHF. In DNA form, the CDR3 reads TGTGCCAGCAACCGGACAGGGATCAATCAGCCCCAGCATTTT.